The rows below give T cell receptor beta chains drawn from one sample of a study of blood T cell repertoires in COVID-19. The repertoire was sequenced with immunoSEQ multiplex PCR; TCRdb's copy has only in-frame clones and lacks some. The sample has roughly 160,000 clones; less than 85% are singletons. Sequencing was performed on PBMCs or T cells enriched from blood (not recorded which). The receptors here all came from a man aged 60 to 69 who had recovered from COVID-19. Each CDR3 is given with its conserved first and last residue. D genes are given only for firm matches. Expanded clones are given a class, and other clones once, few, many or no size at all.

clone_size	v_call	d_call	j_call	cdr3_nt	cdr3_aa
-	TRBV2	TRBD1	TRBJ1-3	TGTGCCAGCAGTTACTACAGGGGGGTGCGAAACACCATATATTTT	CASSYYRGVRNTIYF
-	TRBV5-1	-	TRBJ1-2	TGCGCCAGCAGCTTGGACCGACCAGGCAGTGGCTACACCTTC	CASSLDRPGSGYTF
-	TRBV30	-	TRBJ1-1	TGTGCCTCCGGGAGGGGAGAAACTGAAGCTTTCTTT	CASGRGETEAFF
-	TRBV27	-	TRBJ1-4	TGTGCCAGCACAAGGTCGGGGGAAGGTGAAAAACTGTTTTTT	CASTRSGEGEKLFF
-	TRBV6-1	-	TRBJ1-1	TGTGCCAGCAGTGAGACAGGTCCTCCTATGAACACTGAAGCTTTCTTT	CASSETGPPMNTEAFF
-	TRBV6-4	TRBD1	TRBJ1-6	TGTGCCAGCAGACGGGACAGGGAGAGTTCACCCCTCCACTTT	CASRRDRESSPLHF
-	TRBV19	TRBD1	TRBJ1-1	TGTGCCAGTAGTACTTCAGGGGGGAGGGCTTTCTTT	CASSTSGGRAFF
-	TRBV7-7	TRBD2	TRBJ2-1	TGTGCTAGCAGCTTAGCGGGGCCCGGGACTATGATTAATGAGCAGTTCTTC	CASSLAGPGTMINEQFF
-	TRBV14	-	TRBJ1-1	TGTGCCAGCTCGAGGAACACTGAAGCTTTCTTT	CASSRNTEAFF
-	TRBV27	TRBD2	TRBJ2-1	TGTGCCAGCAGTTTACACCCAGCGGGAGGGCTAGATGAGCAGTTCTTC	CASSLHPAGGLDEQFF
once	TRBV2	-	TRBJ1-6	TGTGCCAGCAGTGAACTATATAATTCACCCCTCCACTTT	CASSELYNSPLHF
-	TRBV21-1	-	TRBJ2-1	TGTGCCAGCAGCGCCCGACTAGCGGGAGGGTTCAATGAGCAGTTCTTC	CASSARLAGGFNEQFF
-	TRBV15	TRBD2	TRBJ2-1	TGTGCCACCAGCAGAGTGCCTGATCTAGCGGGGGTCAATGAGCAGTTCTTC	CATSRVPDLAGVNEQFF
-	TRBV7-9	TRBD2	TRBJ2-1	TGTGCCAGCAGCTTAGAAGACGGTCGCGGGAGGAGGATTGAGCAGTTCTTC	CASSLEDGRGRRIEQFF
-	TRBV7-2	-	TRBJ1-5	TGTGCCAGCAGCTCGCAGACAGTGCGCAATCAGCCCCAGCATTTT	CASSSQTVRNQPQHF
few	TRBV3-1/TRBV3-2	TRBD1	TRBJ1-6	TGTGCCAGCAGCCGGGACAGGGGGGGAAGGGCCCTCCACTTT	CASSRDRGGRALHF
-	TRBV24-1	TRBD1	TRBJ2-3	TGTGCCACCAGTGACTCGGGACAGGGTATCACAGATACGCAGTATTTT	CATSDSGQGITDTQYF
-	TRBV5-1	TRBD1	TRBJ2-7	TGCGCCAGCAGCTTGTCACAGGGGGCGGGGGAGCAGTACTTC	CASSLSQGAGEQYF
-	TRBV5-6	-	TRBJ1-2	TGTGCCAGCAGCTTGGTCTGGACTAGTAACTATGGCTACACCTTC	CASSLVWTSNYGYTF
-	TRBV19	TRBD2	TRBJ2-1	TGTGCCAGTAGTTCCATAGCGGGAGGGAAGTACAATGAGCAGTTCTTC	CASSSIAGGKYNEQFF
-	TRBV7-3	-	TRBJ2-2	TGTGCCAGCAGCTTAATAGAGTTGAGACACCGGGGAGCTGTTTTT	CASSLIELRHRGAVF
-	TRBV7-2	TRBD2	TRBJ2-7	TGTGCCAGCAGCGGCCTAGCGGGGGCCTTATACGAGCAGTACTTC	CASSGLAGALYEQYF
-	TRBV9	-	TRBJ2-3	TGTGCCAGCAGCGTAGACTACACAGATACGCAGTATTTT	CASSVDYTDTQYF
-	TRBV5-6	TRBD1	TRBJ2-7	TGTGCCAGCAGCCCGACAGGGGGCAGGTTGTACGAGCAGTACTTC	CASSPTGGRLYEQYF
-	TRBV5-6	-	TRBJ1-2	TGTGCCAGCAGCTGGCGGGACGGCTATGGCTACACCTTC	CASSWRDGYGYTF
-	TRBV24-1	TRBD1	TRBJ1-1	TGTGCCACCAGTGATCCAGGTACCGGGACAGAAGTTATCTTT	CATSDPGTGTEVIF
many	TRBV13	-	TRBJ2-7	TGTGCCAGCAGCTCCGTCCAGGGTGTAGGCTCCTACGAGCAGTACTTC	CASSSVQGVGSYEQYF
-	TRBV6-1	-	TRBJ1-1	TGTGCCAGCAGTGAACTAGGCTCGAACACTGAAGCTTTCTTT	CASSELGSNTEAFF
-	TRBV7-9	-	TRBJ2-7	TGTGCCAGCAGCCCCTGGACAGCCATGAGGAATTCCTACGAGCAGTACTTC	CASSPWTAMRNSYEQYF
-	TRBV30	-	TRBJ2-7	TGTGCCTTCCGGGACTCCTACGAGCAGTACTTC	CAFRDSYEQYF
-	TRBV5-6	-	TRBJ2-3	TGTGCCAGCAGCTTGGCCGGAGGGGATCACACAGATACGCAGTATTTT	CASSLAGGDHTDTQYF
-	TRBV5-1	-	TRBJ2-7	TGCGCCAGCAGCTTCCGACTAGGGCTCTCCTACGAGCAGTACTTC	CASSFRLGLSYEQYF